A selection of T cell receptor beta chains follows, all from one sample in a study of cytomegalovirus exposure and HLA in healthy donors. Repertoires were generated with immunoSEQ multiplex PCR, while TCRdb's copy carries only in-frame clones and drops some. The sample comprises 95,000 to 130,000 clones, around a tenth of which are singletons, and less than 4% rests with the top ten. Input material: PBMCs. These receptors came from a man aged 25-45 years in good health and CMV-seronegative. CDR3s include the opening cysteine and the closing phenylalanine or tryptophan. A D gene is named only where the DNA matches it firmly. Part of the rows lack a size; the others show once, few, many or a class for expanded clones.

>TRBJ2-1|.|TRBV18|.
TGTGCCAGCTCACCAGGGAGCATGGGTGAGCAGTTCTTC
CASSPGSMGEQFF
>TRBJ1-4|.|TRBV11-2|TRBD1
TGTGCCAGCAGCCCCCCCAGTGGACAGGGAAAATATTTT
CASSPPSGQGKYF
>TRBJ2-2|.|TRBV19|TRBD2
TGTGCCAGTATTAGCGGGGGGGTTAACACCGGGGAGCTGTTTTTT
CASISGGVNTGELFF
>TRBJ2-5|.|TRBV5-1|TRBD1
TGCGCCAGCAGGCACGACAGGGTCCCAGGTCAAGAGACCCAGTACTTC
CASRHDRVPGQETQYF
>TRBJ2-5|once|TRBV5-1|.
TGCGCCAGCAGCTTGGCGCGCGAGGCCCAGTACTTC
CASSLAREAQYF
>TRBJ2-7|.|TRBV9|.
TGTGCCAGCAGCCCTGGGGACTCGACCTACGAGCAGTACTTC
CASSPGDSTYEQYF
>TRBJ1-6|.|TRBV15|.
TGTGCCACCAGCAGGAACCCAGGGTTTAATTCACCCCTCCACTTT
CATSRNPGFNSPLHF
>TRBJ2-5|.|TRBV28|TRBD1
TGTGCCAGCAGTCCAGGACAGGGGCGCCCTGAGTGGGAGACCCAGTACTTC
CASSPGQGRPEWETQYF
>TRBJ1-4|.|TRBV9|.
TGTGCCAGCAGCGCTGGGGGGGTAGGGAAAAAACTGTTTTTT
CASSAGGVGKKLFF
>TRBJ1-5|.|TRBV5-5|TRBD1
TGTGCCAGCAGCTTCGGACAGGCTCATCAGCCCCAGCATTTT
CASSFGQAHQPQHF
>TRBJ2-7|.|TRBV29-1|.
TGCAGCGTTGAATCGGGATCCTACGAGCAGTACTTC
CSVESGSYEQYF
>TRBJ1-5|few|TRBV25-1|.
TGTGCCAGCAGTGGAGTCCGTACCTATAGCAATCAGCCCCAGCATTTT
CASSGVRTYSNQPQHF
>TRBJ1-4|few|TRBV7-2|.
TGTGCCAGCAGCCCTGGGACAAGCCGTTGGGAAAAACTGTTTTTT
CASSPGTSRWEKLFF
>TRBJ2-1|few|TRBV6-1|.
TGTGCCAGCAGTAAAGTAGCGGACGGACAAGGGGCGAATGAGCAGTTCTTC
CASSKVADGQGANEQFF
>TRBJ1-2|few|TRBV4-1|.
TGCGCCAGCAGCCAAGAAATGTGGGGAGGAGAAGGCTACACCTTC
CASSQEMWGGEGYTF
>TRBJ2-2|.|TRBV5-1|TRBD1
TGCGCCAGCAGGCCCTTAAGGACAGGGGAGAACGGGGAGCTGTTTTTT
CASRPLRTGENGELFF
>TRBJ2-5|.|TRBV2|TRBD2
TGTGCCAGCAGTGCGGGGGGGGAGACCCAGTACTTC
CASSAGGETQYF
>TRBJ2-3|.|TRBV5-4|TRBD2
TGTGCCAGCAGCTTGGGCGGCCTAGCGGGGGGGCAGGATACGCAGTATTTT
CASSLGGLAGGQDTQYF
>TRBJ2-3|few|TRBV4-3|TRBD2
TGCGCCAGCAGCCAAGTTCCTAGCGGGGGTGGGGGTACGCAGTATTTT
CASSQVPSGGGGTQYF
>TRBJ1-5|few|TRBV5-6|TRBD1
TGTGCCAGCAGCTTGGCCGGGGACAGGGGGAGAAATCAGCCCCAGCATTTT
CASSLAGDRGRNQPQHF
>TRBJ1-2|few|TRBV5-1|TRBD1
TGCGCCAGCAGCCAGGACAGGGGGTATGGCTACACCTTC
CASSQDRGYGYTF
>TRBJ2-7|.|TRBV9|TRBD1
TGTGCCAGCAGCCGCGGACAGGGGGCTGGGGAGCAGTACTTC
CASSRGQGAGEQYF
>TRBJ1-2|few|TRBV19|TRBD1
TGTGCCAGTAGTATCCCCCGGGACAGGGGGAACTATGGCTACACCTTC
CASSIPRDRGNYGYTF
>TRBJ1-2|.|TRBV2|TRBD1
TGTGCCGGACAACAGGGGCCCGCTGGCTACACCTTC
CAGQQGPAGYTF
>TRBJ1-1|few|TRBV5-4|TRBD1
TGTGCCAGCAGCAGGACAGGGGCCCTGCGCACTGAAGCTTTCTTT
CASSRTGALRTEAFF
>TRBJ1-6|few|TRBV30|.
TGTGCCTGGAGTCTTCAGAATTCACCCCTCCACTTT
CAWSLQNSPLHF
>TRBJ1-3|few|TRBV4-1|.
TGCGCCAGCAGCCAAGGGCTCGGAAACACCATATATTTT
CASSQGLGNTIYF
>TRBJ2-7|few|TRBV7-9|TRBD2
TGTGCCAGCGGGACTAGCAACGAGCAGTACTTC
CASGTSNEQYF
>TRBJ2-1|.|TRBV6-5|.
TGTGCCAGCAGTTATGGGGGGAAGACCTACAATGAGCAGTTCTTC
CASSYGGKTYNEQFF
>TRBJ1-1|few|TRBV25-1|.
TGTGCCAGCAGTGAATCTAAAACGCTGAACACTGAAGCTTTCTTT
CASSESKTLNTEAFF
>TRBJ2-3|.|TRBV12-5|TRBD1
TGTGCTAGTGCCCTTGGGAAGGGGGCTAACACAGATACGCAGTATTTT
CASALGKGANTDTQYF
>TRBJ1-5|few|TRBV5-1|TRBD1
TGCGCCAGCAGCTTAACAGGGGGTAGCAATCAGCCCCAGCATTTT
CASSLTGGSNQPQHF
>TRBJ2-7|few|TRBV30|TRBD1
TGTGCCTGGAGTGGACAGGGGGCGCTGGACGAGCAGTACTTC
CAWSGQGALDEQYF
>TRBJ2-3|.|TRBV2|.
TGTGCCAGCAGAGGACAGAGCAGTACAGATGCGCAGTATTTT
CASRGQSSTDAQYF
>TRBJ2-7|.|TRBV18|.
TGTGCCAGCTCACCACCTAACCGGCAGGGGTCCTACGAGCAGTACTTC
CASSPPNRQGSYEQYF
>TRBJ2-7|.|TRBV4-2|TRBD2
TGTGCCAGCAGCCCGGGACTAGCGGGATGGGAGCAGTACTTC
CASSPGLAGWEQYF
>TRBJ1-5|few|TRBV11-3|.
TGTGCCAGCAGCCTGACTGTAGCTCAGCCCCAGCATTTT
CASSLTVAQPQHF
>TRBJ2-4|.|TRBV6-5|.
TGTGCCAGCAGTTACTCGATCGGCAGGGGAAACATTCAGTACTTC
CASSYSIGRGNIQYF
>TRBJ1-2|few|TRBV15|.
TGTGCCACCAGCAGAGATGGGGCATATGGCTACACCTTC
CATSRDGAYGYTF
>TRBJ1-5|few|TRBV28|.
TGTGCCAGCAGTTTCTCCGTAAATCAGCCCCAGCATTTT
CASSFSVNQPQHF
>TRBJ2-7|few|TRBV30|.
TGTGCCTGGAGTGCAGGGCCTGGCTCATACGAGAAGTACTTC
CAWSAGPGSYEKYF
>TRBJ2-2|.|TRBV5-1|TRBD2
TGCGCCAGCAGCCCGGAGACTAGCGGGAGGGCCCTCGGCGGGGAGCTGTTTTTT
CASSPETSGRALGGELFF
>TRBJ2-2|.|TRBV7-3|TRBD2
TGTGCCAGCAGCTTAGCGGGAGTGCGCACCGGGGAGCTGTTTTTT
CASSLAGVRTGELFF